These 18 T cell receptor beta chains came from one sample sequenced in a study of T-cell reconstitution after alpha-beta-depleted transplantation in children (dated by TCRdb to 2016 to 2017). Library preparation was by PCR. Sequenced on an Illumina HiSeq 2500. TCR library preparation used molecular barcoding, with unique molecular identifiers applied to normalize quantification of the TCRbeta repertoire. TCRdb trimmed public reads at Q25 via fastp, called clones via MiXCR and kept in-frame beta chains. Rows with a matching CDR3 protein are joined into one entry that keeps the most common DNA and genes. The sample table shows roughly 420,000 distinct CDR3 sequences, and about a sixth are seen once. Clones ranked in the top ten supply approximately 28% of the sample. The treatment or condition label on this specimen signifies: allogeneic hematopoietic cell transplantation with graft depleted of TCRalphabeta T cells and CD19 B cells.

The sequencing here drew on PBMCs, mostly from graft donor cells, taken 360 days after TCRalphabeta/CD19-depleted stem cell transplant. The receptor set was obtained from a boy less than two years old who had a stem cell transplant for Wiskott-Aldrich syndrome, so the T cells may come from the graft donor.

The chain uses TRBV12-3 or TRBV12-4 and TRBJ2-5, with 7 bases that match TRBD2. Germline trimming cut 6 bases from V and 0 bases from J; bases unmatched to any gene: 4. This CDR3 is built from 14 residues. CDR3 bases: TGTGCCAGCAGCTTAAGCGGGAACCAAGAGACCCAGTACTTC. Encoded protein: CASSLSGNQETQYF.

V gene TRBV7-6 combines with J gene TRBJ2-3; D tentatively reads TRBD1 or TRBD2 (5 bases each). This CDR3 region has 17 residues. V was shortened by 2 bases and J by 2 bases, with 17 bases between the two germline ends. CDR1 SGHVS and CDR2 FNYEAQ come from the germline V gene. CDR3 in amino acids: CASSLLSAGAFTDTQYF. The CDR3 nucleotides read TGTGCCAGCAGCTTACTGTCTGCCGGGGCCTTCACAGATACGCAGTATTTT.

The chain employs TRBV16 and TRBJ1-2, with 9 bases fitting TRBD1. The germline CDR1 and CDR2 sequences are KGHSY and FQNENV. The length of the CDR3 is 16 residues. With 4 bases clipped from V and 8 bases from J, the junction kept 14 bases outside the gene matches. The CDR3 bases are TGTGCCAGCAGCCTACCCGGGGACAGGGCGGTTAACGGCTACACCTTC. This codes for CASSLPGDRAVNGYTF.

This clonotype has more than one count but fewer than ten. The rearrangement uses TRBV11-2 and TRBJ2-1, with no clear D. The CDR3 runs 12 residues. Germline values: CDR1 SGHAT, CDR2 FQNNGV. Trimming left V 6 bases short and J 8 bases short, with 11 bases between. The CDR3 coding sequence is TGTGCCAGCAGAGTGAACTGGGATGAGCAGTTCTTC. This sequence encodes CASRVNWDEQFF.

This clonotype was detected many times. The rearrangement links TRBV15 to TRBJ2-7, with D hard to call. Per germline, CDR1 LNHNV and CDR2 YYDKDF (reference sequence). V dropped 1 base and J dropped 1 base, with 8 bases sitting between them. This CDR3 is 14 amino acids long. The CDR3: CATSRATRSYEQYF. Written as DNA, the CDR3 is TGTGCCACCAGCAGAGCAACGAGGTCCTACGAGCAGTACTTC.

This chain joins TRBV2 and TRBJ2-1; D unclear. Trimming removed 6 bases at V and 4 bases at J, with 13 bases between. The CDR3 has 14 residues. Germline V gene lookup returns CDR1 SNHLY and CDR2 FYNNEI. In DNA, the CDR3 is TGTGCCAGCAGCTCCTCCTCCTCTTACAATGAGCAGTTCTTC. It translates to CASSSSSSYNEQFF.

The chain carries TRBV7-2 and TRBJ2-1; 9 positions agree with TRBD2. The V segment lost 5 bases and the J segment 7 bases; nucleotides outside the gene matches: 9. Germline lookup yields CDR1 SGHTA and CDR2 FQGNSA. The CDR3 spans 15 residues. The CDR3 protein is CASSLISGGLNEQFF. CDR3 nucleotide sequence: TGTGCCAGCAGCCTTATTAGCGGGGGCTTGAATGAGCAGTTCTTC.

This clonotype was counted only a few times. The chain carries TRBV20-1 and TRBJ1-5, with D unresolved. Deletions cut 0 bases from V and 6 bases from J, with 15 bases between. Germline-derived CDR1 and CDR2 are DFQATT and SNEGSKA (reference sequence). The CDR3 consists of 15 residues. CDR3 bases: TGCAGTGCTAGAGATGGGTATTCGTGGGGTCAGCCCCAGCATTTT. Protein: CSARDGYSWGQPQHF.

The chain is built from TRBV18 and TRBJ2-3; 7 bases line up with TRBD1. V shed 1 base and J 2 bases; nucleotides not matched to a gene: 18. The CDR3 runs 20 residues. Per the germline V gene, CDR1 is KGHSH and CDR2 is LQKENI. The CDR3 DNA sequence: TGTGCCAGCTCACCACTCCTGGTGACAGGGTGGAAGGGGCACACAGATACGCAGTATTTT. Translation: CASSPLLVTGWKGHTDTQYF.

In this sample, this clonotype turned up many times. The V gene is TRBV7-9, the J gene TRBJ2-7; D could derive from TRBD1 or TRBD2 (6 bases each). This CDR3 spans 15 amino acids. V was pared by 1 base and J by 1 base, with 11 bases between. The V gene's germline CDR1 is SEHNR and CDR2 FQNEAQ (reference sequence). CDR3 amino acids: CASSLVGGSSYEQYF. DNA for the CDR3: TGTGCCAGCAGCTTAGTGGGGGGCAGTTCCTACGAGCAGTACTTC.

CDR3: CASSQGQAKIGYTF. In DNA, the CDR3 is TGTGCCAGCAGCCAAGGGCAGGCGAAAATTGGCTACACCTTC. The chain couples TRBV3-1 to TRBJ1-2; the D is unclear. Germline-derived CDR1 and CDR2 are LGHDT and YNNKEL (reference sequence). V lost 1 base and J lost 7, with 13 bases in between. The CDR3 covers 14 residues.

This clonotype was counted a few times. The chain combines TRBV18 with TRBJ2-2; no clear D gene. Germline loops: CDR1 KGHSH, CDR2 LQKENI. Trimming removed 0 bases from V and 1 base from J, with 6 bases in between. The CDR3 sequence is 15 residues long. The CDR3 DNA reads TGTGCCAGCTCACCACCTGTCTTGAACACCGGGGAGCTGTTTTTT. Protein sequence: CASSPPVLNTGELFF.

Only a few counts were recorded for this clonotype. The CDR3 is CASSFQGRGVSYNEQFF. CDR3 nucleotide sequence: TGTGCCAGCAGCTTTCAGGGGAGGGGTGTCTCCTACAATGAGCAGTTCTTC. The gene calls are TRBV11-2 and TRBJ2-1; D might be TRBD2 (7 bases). The CDR3 length is 17 residues. Germline CDR1 SGHAT, CDR2 FQNNGV. Trimming stripped 3 bases from V and 0 bases from J, with 15 bases between.

This clonotype was seen more than once but under ten times. The chain uses TRBV10-3 and TRBJ1-2; D ambiguous. V lost 6 bases to trimming and J lost 1 base, with 6 bases between them. Per germline, CDR1 ENHRY and CDR2 SYGVKD. The CDR3 runs to 12 residues. CDR3 nucleotides: TGTGCCATCAGGTCATTTAACTATGGCTACACCTTC. This gives the protein CAIRSFNYGYTF.

This clonotype showed up just a few times. This chain connects TRBV5-1 to TRBJ1-1; unclear D gene. Per germline, CDR1 SGHRS and CDR2 YFSETQ. V shed 1 base and J shed 6 bases, with 10 bases lying between them. This CDR3 is 13 amino acids long. CDR3 sequence: CASSLYDVAEAFF. CDR3 DNA sequence: TGCGCCAGCAGCTTGTATGATGTTGCTGAAGCTTTCTTT.

The V gene is TRBV5-1, the J gene TRBJ2-7, with a tentative D call TRBD1 (6 bases). The germline gives CDR1 SGHRS, CDR2 YFSETQ. V was trimmed by 7 bases and J by 2 bases, leaving 10 bases between them. CDR3 size: 12 residues. The CDR3 bases are TGCGCCAGCTTATCAGGGGCCTACGAGCAGTACTTC. This translates into CASLSGAYEQYF.

The chain uses TRBV12-3 or TRBV12-4 and TRBJ1-3; D remains ambiguous. The CDR3 totals 12 residues. Between the trimmed V and J ends, which lost 7 bases and 4 bases, there was a span of 8 bases. CDR3 DNA: TGTGCCAGCACCAACAAGGGAAACACCATATATTTT. Its translation: CASTNKGNTIYF.

This rearrangement joins TRBV7-6 to TRBJ2-2, with D possibly matching TRBD1 (5 bases). Per the germline V gene, CDR1 is SGHVS and CDR2 is FNYEAQ. V was cut by 5 bases and J by 6 bases, with 10 bases left in between. The CDR3 loop spans 13 amino acids. CDR3 bases: TGTGCCAGCAGCCTAAGGGGCCCCGGGGAGCTGTTTTTT. Translating gives CASSLRGPGELFF.